This T cell receptor (beta chain) is drawn from a study of post-analysis software for immune sequencing data. Study-level results: By F measure, samples from a shared preparation batch strongly co-clustered. Normalized Chao1 diversity in multiple sclerosis patients fell significantly below that of controls. When patients were compared with controls, about five TRBV segments were more frequent, TRBV5-6, TRBV5-1 and TRBV20-1 among them.

This CDR3 region has 14 residues. V lost 3 bases, J lost 1 base, and 7 bases lay in between. From germline, CDR1 is MDHEN and CDR2 SYDVKM. The library was made from cDNA and included unique molecular identifiers. One entry per CDR3 protein results from TCRdb running MiXCR on the PCR reads. The sample carries roughly 430,000 distinct CDR3 sequences, over 30% recorded once. This clonotype was seen a few times. Antigen: not known. Specimen: blood. The chain links TRBV28 to TRBJ1-5; no firm D call. This TCR derives from a girl aged 2-10 years with multiple sclerosis. In DNA form, the CDR3 reads TGTGCCAGCAGTTTGTTGTCCAGCAATCAGCCCCAGCATTTT. This codes for CASSLLSSNQPQHF.